This T cell receptor beta chain is from a study of T-cell reconstitution after alpha-beta-depleted transplantation in children (dated by TCRdb to 2016 to 2018). Regarding the research as a whole: T-cell immune reconstitution after TCRalphabeta/CD19-depleted allogeneic hematopoietic cell transplantation in children was quantitatively tracked in the study by means of TCR repertoire profiling.

As to this clonotype: Its antigen is currently not known. No clone much larger than this one lies a single base away; base qualities are absent.

The treatment or condition label of this sample denotes: allogeneic hematopoietic cell transplantation with graft depleted of TCRalphabeta T cells and CD19 B cells. TCRalphabeta/CD19-depleted allogeneic hematopoietic cell grafts were given to the transplant recipients, all of whom were children. General findings and caveats noted by the study authors: In some patients, the high TCRbeta diversity seen at day 60 was put down to recipient T cells and intrathymic progenitors that had survived conditioning. Hyperexpanded clone frequencies declined over subsequent months; after one year, T-cell counts and TCRbeta diversity were mostly attributed to newly produced T cells. The apparently early alphabetaT-cell count recovery about two months after transplant was reportedly dependent on only several hundred rapidly expanded clones derived from non-depleted graft cells.

Libraries were built with PCR. The listed sequencing device is Illumina HiSeq 2500. TCR library preparation used molecular barcoding, with unique molecular identifiers applied to normalize quantification of the TCRbeta repertoire. TCRdb trimmed the raw reads at Q25, called clones with MiXCR and kept productive beta chains. Each entry is one CDR3 protein sequence, shown with its most common DNA and genes. In all, the sample holds under 750,000 distinct CDR3 sequences, and about 23% of those were seen once. The ten biggest clones cover less than 15% of the sample. Reading from cysteine to phenylalanine, the CDR3 counts 14 amino acids. Just CDR3 DNA is preserved here, 42 bases in frame from base 1. Clipping removes 6 bases from V and 5 bases from J, with 5 as the unmatched junction base count.

The sample here was PBMCs, mostly from graft donor cells, taken 360 days after TCRalphabeta/CD19-depleted stem cell transplant. Recombination joined TRBV12-3 or TRBV12-4 with TRBJ2-3, with 10 bases matching TRBD1. The clonotype originates from a boy in the first two years of life who had a stem cell transplant for acute myeloid leukemia, so the T cells may come from the graft donor. The sequence in DNA is TGTGCCAGCAGGCGACAGGGGGCTAAAGATACGCAGTATTTT. It encodes CASRRQGAKDTQYF.